This T cell receptor beta chain appears in the sequencing data of a study of T-cell memory formation after mild COVID-19. The germline gives CDR1 MNHEY, CDR2 SVGEGT. Trimming cost V 4 bases and J 4 bases, with 10 bases left between them. This CDR3 region has 13 residues. Study observations and caveats: While clones contracting from day 15 to 85 were balanced between CD4 and CD8, later expanders leaned CD4+. Some responding clones appeared in pre-infection memory, suggesting cross-reactive memory joined. The authors did not confirm SARS-CoV-2 specificity of second-wave clones peaking day 37.

With constant-segment primers, 5'RACE yielded cDNA libraries of TCR alpha and TCR beta that carried sample barcodes and UMIs. TCRdb processed the 5' RACE reads anew with MiXCR; each CDR3 protein has one entry. The sample shows hundreds of thousands of distinct CDR3 sequences, around 8% of them seen only once. On this clonotype: The antigen remains undetermined. A much larger clone lies a single base off, so this may be a read error.

The clonotype originates from a man younger than 35 who had mild COVID-19 (a few samples of this study predate the infection). Cell type and time point are not known. The sample was PBMCs or a T cell subset sorted from them (not recorded which). The chain recombines TRBV6-2 or TRBV6-3 with TRBJ1-1, with D hard to call. The CDR3 nucleotides are TGTGCCAGCAGTTTTCAGGATGGCACTGAAGCTTTCTTT. This codes for CASSFQDGTEAFF.